The 6 T cell receptor beta chains listed next were all sequenced from one sample in a study of shared clonotypes between healthy human individuals. Assay: immunoSEQ multiplex PCR; the TCRdb copy retains only in-frame clones and omits some. The sample lists about 2.4 million clones, 90% to 95% occurring once. Sequencing was performed on naive CD4+ T cells sorted from blood. Described subset: CD45RA+ positively selected. These receptors were collected from a man aged 18 to 35 in good health.

V gene TRBV6-1 combines with J gene TRBJ1-2; tentative D call: TRBD1 (5 bases). With 1 base removed from V and 1 base from J, the gap between germline ends came to 19 bases. The CDR3 sequence is 18 residues long. In germline, CDR1 is MNHNS, CDR2 SASEGT. This CDR3 reads CASSEGGTGRANNYGYTF. CDR3 DNA sequence: TGTGCCAGCAGTGAAGGGGGGACGGGGAGGGCCAATAACTATGGCTACACCTTC.

V gene TRBV5-1 combines with J gene TRBJ2-7, with D possibly being TRBD2 (5 bases). Trimming pared 4 bases from V and 2 bases from J, leaving 16 bases between. The CDR3 covers 15 residues. The V gene's germline CDR1 is SGHRS and CDR2 YFSETQ. CDR3 nucleotide sequence: TGCGCCAGCAGCCCCATTGCGGCCGGGGCCTACGAGCAGTACTTC. Translated: CASSPIAAGAYEQYF.

This sequence joins TRBV5-4 and TRBJ2-1, with TRBD2 matching 13 bases. The CDR3 runs to 15 residues. J was trimmed by 5 bases and V by 4 bases; bases with no gene match: 3. Germline V gene sequence: CDR1 SGHNT, CDR2 YYREEE (reference sequence). CDR3 nucleotide sequence: TGTGCCAGCAGCACGGGACTAGCGGGGAACAATGAGCAGTTCTTC. This sequence encodes CASSTGLAGNNEQFF.

This chain links TRBV19 with TRBJ2-2; a possible D gene is TRBD1 (6 bases). Germline V gene sequence: CDR1 LNHDA, CDR2 SQIVND (reference sequence). The CDR3 is 15 residues long. V lost 11 bases to trimming and J lost 6 bases, with 22 bases between them. In nucleotides, the CDR3 is TGTGCCTGTAAGCCCGGGACACTTAACGCCGGGGAGCTGTTTTTT. Amino acid sequence: CACKPGTLNAGELFF.

This clone has only one observation. Within the sample, other DNA sequences also encode this same CDR3. This rearrangement joins TRBV5-1 to TRBJ2-5, with D tentatively TRBD2 (6 bases). Germline-derived CDR1 and CDR2 are SGHRS and YFSETQ. V shed 4 bases and J shed 5 bases, with 15 bases lying between them. This CDR3 is built from 14 residues. The CDR3 here is CASSPGGPGETQYF. In DNA, the CDR3 is TGCGCCAGCAGCCCCGGGGGACCCGGGGAGACCCAGTACTTC. The whole variable domain, remainder taken from reference TRBV5-1 and TRBJ2-5, is KAGVTQTPRYLIKTRGQQVTLSCSPISGHRSVSWYQQTPGQGLQFLFEYFSETQRNKGNFPGRFSGRQFSNSRSEMNVSTLELGDSALYLCASSPGGPGETQYFGPGTRLLVL.

About this clone itself: Other DNA sequences from this sample encode an identical CDR3 as well. This sequence joins TRBV10-3 and TRBJ1-1, with D unclear. The CDR3 covers 15 residues. V was trimmed by 0 bases and J by 0 bases, leaving 8 bases between them. Germline CDR1 is ENHRY and CDR2 is SYGVKD. The DNA for the CDR3 is TGTGCCATCAGTGAGTCGGGCACCATGAACACTGAAGCTTTCTTT. It translates to CAISESGTMNTEAFF.